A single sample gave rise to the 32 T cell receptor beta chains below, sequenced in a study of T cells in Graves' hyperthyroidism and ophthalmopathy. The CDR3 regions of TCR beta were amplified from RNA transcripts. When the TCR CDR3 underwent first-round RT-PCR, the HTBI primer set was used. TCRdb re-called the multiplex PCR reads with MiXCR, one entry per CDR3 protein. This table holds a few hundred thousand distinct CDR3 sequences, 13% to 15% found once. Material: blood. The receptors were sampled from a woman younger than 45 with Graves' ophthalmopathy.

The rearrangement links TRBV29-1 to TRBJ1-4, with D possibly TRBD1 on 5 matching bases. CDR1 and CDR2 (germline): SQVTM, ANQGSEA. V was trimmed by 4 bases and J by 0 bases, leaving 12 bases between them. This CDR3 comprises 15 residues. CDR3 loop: CSVVAGRATNEKLFF. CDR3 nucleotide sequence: TGCAGCGTTGTGGCAGGGCGAGCAACTAATGAAAAACTGTTTTTT.

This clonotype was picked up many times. Here the CDR3 DNA reads TGCAGTGCAAGGGACTTTCGGGAGACCCAGTACTTC. It codes for CSARDFRETQYF. The chain couples TRBV20-1 to TRBJ2-5; possible D gene TRBD2, 6 bases. This CDR3 has 12 amino acids. The V end was cut by 6 bases, the J end by 5 bases, with 13 bases between. From germline, CDR1 is DFQATT and CDR2 SNEGSKA (reference sequence).

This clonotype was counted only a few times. The CDR3 DNA reads as TGTGCCACCAGTGATTATGCCGGGGAGCTGTTTTTT. Residues: CATSDYAGELFF. The chain employs TRBV24-1 and TRBJ2-2; D is unresolved. V was trimmed by 2 bases and J by 6 bases, leaving 3 bases between them. Germline V lookup: CDR1 KGHDR, CDR2 SFDVKD. This CDR3 contains 12 residues.

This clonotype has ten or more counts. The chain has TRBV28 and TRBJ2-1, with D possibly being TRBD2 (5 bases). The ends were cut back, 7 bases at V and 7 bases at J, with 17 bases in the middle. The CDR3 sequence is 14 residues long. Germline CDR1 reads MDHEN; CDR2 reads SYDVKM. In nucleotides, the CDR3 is TGTGCCAGCACCCTGGGAGACCCCCCGAATGAGCAGTTCTTC. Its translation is CASTLGDPPNEQFF.

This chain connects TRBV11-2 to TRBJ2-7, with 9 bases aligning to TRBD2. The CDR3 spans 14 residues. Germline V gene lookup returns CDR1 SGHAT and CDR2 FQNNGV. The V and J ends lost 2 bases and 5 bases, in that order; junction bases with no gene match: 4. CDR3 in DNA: TGTGCCAGCAGCTTACTAGCGGGGAATAACGAGCAGTACTTC. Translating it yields CASSLLAGNNEQYF.

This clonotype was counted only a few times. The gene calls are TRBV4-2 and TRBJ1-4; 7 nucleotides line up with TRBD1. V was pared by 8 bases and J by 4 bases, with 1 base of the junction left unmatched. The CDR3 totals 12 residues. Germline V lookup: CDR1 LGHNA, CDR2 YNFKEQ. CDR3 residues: CASRDSNEKLFF. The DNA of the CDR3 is TGTGCCAGCCGGGACAGTAATGAAAAACTGTTTTTT.

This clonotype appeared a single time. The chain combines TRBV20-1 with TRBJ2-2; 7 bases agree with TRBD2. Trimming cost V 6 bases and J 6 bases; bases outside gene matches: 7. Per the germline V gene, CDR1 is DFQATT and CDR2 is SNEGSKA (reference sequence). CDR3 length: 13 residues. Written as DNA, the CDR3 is TGCAGTGCCGCGCGGGGGTCCCCCGGGGAGCTGTTTTTT. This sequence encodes CSAARGSPGELFF.

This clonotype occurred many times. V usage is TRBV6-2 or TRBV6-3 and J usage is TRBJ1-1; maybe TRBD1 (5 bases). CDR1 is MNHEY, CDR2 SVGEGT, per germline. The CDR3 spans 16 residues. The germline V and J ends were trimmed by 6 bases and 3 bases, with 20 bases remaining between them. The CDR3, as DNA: TGTGCCAGCAGACCCTTAGCGGGGGAGGAGGACACTGAAGCTTTCTTT. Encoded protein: CASRPLAGEEDTEAFF.

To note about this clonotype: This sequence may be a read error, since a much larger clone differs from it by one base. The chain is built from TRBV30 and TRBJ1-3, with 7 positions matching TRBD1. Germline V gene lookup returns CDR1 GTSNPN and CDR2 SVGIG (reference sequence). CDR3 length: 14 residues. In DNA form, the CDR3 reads TGTGCCTGGAGCATGACAGGGTCTGGAAACACCATGTATTTT. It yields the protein CAWSMTGSGNTMYF.

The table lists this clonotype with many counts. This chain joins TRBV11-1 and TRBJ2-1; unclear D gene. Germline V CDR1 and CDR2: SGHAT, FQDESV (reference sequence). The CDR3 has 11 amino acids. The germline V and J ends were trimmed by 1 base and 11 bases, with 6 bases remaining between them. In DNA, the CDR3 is TGTGCCAGCAGCTTAGGCGGCAAGCAGTTCTTC. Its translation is CASSLGGKQFF.

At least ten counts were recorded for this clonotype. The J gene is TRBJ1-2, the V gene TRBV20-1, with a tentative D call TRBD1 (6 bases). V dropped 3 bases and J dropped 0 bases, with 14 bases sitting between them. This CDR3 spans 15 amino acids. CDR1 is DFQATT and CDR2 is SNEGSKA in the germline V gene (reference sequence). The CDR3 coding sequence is TGCAGTGCTAGGGGGGCAGGGCCAGCTAACTATGGCTACACCTTC. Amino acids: CSARGAGPANYGYTF.

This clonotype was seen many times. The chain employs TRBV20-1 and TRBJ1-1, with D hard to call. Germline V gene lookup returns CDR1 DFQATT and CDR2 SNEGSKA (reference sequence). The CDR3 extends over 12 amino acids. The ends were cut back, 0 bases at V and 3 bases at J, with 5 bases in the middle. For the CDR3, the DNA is TGCAGTGCTAGAGATTTTGACACTGAAGCTTTCTTT. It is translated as CSARDFDTEAFF.

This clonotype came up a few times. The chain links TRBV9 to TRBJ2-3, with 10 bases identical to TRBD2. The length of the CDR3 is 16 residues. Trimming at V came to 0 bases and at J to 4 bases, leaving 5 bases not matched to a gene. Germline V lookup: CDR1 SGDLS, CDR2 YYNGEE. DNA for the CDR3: TGTGCCAGCAGCGTAGCCCCAGCGGGGGGGCCAGATACGCAGTATTTT. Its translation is CASSVAPAGGPDTQYF.

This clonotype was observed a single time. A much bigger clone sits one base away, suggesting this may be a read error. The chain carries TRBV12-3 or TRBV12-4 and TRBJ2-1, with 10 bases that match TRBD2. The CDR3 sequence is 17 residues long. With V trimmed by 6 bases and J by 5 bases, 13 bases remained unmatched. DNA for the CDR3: TGTGCCAGCAGCGTAAATGTAGCGGGGGGCGTCAACAATGAGCAGTTCTTC. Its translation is CASSVNVAGGVNNEQFF.

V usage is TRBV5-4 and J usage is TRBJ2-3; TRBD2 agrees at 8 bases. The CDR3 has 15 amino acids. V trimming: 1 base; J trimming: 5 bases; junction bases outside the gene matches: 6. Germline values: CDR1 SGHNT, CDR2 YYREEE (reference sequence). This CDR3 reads CASSLFGGAGDTQYF. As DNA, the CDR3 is TGTGCCAGCAGCTTGTTCGGGGGGGCTGGAGATACGCAGTATTTT.

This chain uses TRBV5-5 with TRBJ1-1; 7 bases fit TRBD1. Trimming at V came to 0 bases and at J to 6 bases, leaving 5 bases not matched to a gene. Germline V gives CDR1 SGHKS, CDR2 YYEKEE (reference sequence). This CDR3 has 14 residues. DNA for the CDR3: TGTGCCAGCAGCTTGGGTTTAGGGGGCTCTGAAGCTTTCTTT. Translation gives CASSLGLGGSEAFF. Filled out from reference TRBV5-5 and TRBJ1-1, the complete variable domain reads DAGVTQSPTHLIKTRGQQVTLRCSPISGHKSVSWYQQVLGQGPQFIFQYYEKEERGRGNFPDRFSARQFPNYSSELNVNALLLGDSALYLCASSLGLGGSEAFFGQGTRLTVV.

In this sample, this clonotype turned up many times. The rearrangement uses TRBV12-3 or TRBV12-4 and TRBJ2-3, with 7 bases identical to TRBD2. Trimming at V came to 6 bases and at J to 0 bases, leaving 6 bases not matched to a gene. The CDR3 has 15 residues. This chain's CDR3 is CASSRMGGSTDTQYF. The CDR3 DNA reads TGTGCCAGCAGCCGCATGGGAGGGAGCACAGATACGCAGTATTTT.

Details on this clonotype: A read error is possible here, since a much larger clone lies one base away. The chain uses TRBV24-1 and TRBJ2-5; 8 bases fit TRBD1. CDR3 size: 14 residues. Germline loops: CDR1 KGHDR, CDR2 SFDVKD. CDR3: CTTSESDRGETQYF. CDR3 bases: TGTACCACCAGTGAGTCCGACAGGGGTGAGACCCAGTACTTC.

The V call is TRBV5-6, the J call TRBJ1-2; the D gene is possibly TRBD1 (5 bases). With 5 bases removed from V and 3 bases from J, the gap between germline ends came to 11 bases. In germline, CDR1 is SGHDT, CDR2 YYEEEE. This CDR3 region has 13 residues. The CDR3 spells CASSSPGHYGYTF. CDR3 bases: TGTGCCAGCAGTTCACCGGGACACTATGGCTACACCTTC.

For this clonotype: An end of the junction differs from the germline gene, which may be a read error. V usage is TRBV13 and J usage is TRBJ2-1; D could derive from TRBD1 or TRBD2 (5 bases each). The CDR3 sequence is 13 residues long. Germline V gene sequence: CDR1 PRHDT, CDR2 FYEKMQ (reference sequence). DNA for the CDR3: TGTGCCAACAGCTTAGGGCCGGGACGCGAGCAGTTCTTC. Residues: CANSLGPGREQFF.

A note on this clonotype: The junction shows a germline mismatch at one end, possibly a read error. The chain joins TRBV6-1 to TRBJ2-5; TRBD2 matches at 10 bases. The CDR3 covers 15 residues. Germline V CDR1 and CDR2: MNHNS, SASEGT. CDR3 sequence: CANSAGTSDQETQYF. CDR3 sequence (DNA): TGTGCCAACAGTGCCGGGACTAGCGATCAAGAGACCCAGTACTTC.

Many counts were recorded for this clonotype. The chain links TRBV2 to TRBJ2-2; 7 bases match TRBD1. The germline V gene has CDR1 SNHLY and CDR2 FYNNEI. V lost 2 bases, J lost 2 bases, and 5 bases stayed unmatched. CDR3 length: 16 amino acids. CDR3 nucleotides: TGTGCCAGCAGTGAAATTGGGACAGCAAACACCGGGGAGCTGTTTTTT. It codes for CASSEIGTANTGELFF.

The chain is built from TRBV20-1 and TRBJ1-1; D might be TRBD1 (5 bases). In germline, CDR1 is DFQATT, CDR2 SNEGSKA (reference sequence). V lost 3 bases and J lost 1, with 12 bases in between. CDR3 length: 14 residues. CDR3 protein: CSASEGPRNTEAFF. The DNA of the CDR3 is TGCAGTGCTAGCGAGGGACCCCGGAACACTGAAGCTTTCTTT.

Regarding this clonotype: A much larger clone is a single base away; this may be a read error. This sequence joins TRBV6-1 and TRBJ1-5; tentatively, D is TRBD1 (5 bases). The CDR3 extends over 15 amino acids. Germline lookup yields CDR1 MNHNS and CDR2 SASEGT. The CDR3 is CASSEVGGVNQAQHF. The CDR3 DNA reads TGTGCCAGCAGTGAAGTCGGGGGAGTCAATCAGGCCCAGCATTTT.

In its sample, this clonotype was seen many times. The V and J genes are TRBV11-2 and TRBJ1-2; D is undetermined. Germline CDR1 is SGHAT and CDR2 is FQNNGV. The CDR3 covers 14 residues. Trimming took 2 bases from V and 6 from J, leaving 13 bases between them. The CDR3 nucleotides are TGTGCCAGCAGCTTAAGTGGACGGGTAAATGGCTACACCTTC. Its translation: CASSLSGRVNGYTF.

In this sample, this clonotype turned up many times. As DNA, the CDR3 is TGCAGTGCTAGAGATGGGACAGGGCGCCACAATGAGCAGTTCTTC. The encoded protein is CSARDGTGRHNEQFF. The V gene is TRBV20-1, the J gene TRBJ2-1; 9 nucleotides line up with TRBD1. Germline loops: CDR1 DFQATT, CDR2 SNEGSKA (reference sequence). With V trimmed by 0 bases and J by 5 bases, 5 bases remained unmatched. There are 15 residues in the CDR3.

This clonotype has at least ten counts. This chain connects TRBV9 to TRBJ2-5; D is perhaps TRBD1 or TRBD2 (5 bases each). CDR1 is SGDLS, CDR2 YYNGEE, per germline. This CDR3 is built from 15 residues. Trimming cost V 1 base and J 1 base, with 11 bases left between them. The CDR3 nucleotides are TGTGCCAGCAGCGTACCCGTGGGACCCCAAGAGACCCAGTACTTC. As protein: CASSVPVGPQETQYF.

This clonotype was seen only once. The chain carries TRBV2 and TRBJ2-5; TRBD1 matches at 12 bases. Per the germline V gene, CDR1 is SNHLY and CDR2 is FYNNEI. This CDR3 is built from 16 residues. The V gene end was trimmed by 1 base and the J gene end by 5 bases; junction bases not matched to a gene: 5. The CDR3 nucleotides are TGTGCCAGCAGTGAAGTAGGGACAGGGGGCTTGGAGACCCAGTACTTC. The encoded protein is CASSEVGTGGLETQYF.

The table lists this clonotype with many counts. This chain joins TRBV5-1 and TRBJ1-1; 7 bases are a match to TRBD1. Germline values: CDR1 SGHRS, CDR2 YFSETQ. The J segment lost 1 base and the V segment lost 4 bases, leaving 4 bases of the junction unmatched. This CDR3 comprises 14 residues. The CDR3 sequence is CASSSRGWNTEAFF. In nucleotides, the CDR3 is TGCGCCAGCAGCAGCAGGGGGTGGAACACTGAAGCTTTCTTT.

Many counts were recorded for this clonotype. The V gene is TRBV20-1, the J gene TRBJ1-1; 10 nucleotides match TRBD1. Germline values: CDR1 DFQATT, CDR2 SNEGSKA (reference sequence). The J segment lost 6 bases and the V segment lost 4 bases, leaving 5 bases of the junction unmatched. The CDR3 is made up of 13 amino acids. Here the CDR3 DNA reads TGCAGTGCTACGAGGGACAGGGGTCCTGAAGCTTTCTTT. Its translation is CSATRDRGPEAFF.

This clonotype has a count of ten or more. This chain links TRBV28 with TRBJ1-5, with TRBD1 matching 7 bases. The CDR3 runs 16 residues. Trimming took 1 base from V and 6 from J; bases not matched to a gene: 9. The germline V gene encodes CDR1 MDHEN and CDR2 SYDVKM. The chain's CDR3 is CASSLFRQGTGQPQHF. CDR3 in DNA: TGTGCCAGCAGTTTATTCCGACAGGGAACGGGTCAGCCCCAGCATTTT.

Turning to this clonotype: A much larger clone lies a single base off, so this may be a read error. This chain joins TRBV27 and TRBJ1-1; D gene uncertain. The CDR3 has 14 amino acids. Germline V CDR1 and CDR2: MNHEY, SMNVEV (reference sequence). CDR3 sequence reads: CASSLVGLRTEGFF. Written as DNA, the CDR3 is TGTGCCAGCAGTTTGGTTGGGCTTCGCACTGAAGGTTTCTTT.